The 2 T cell receptor beta chains below come from one sample, sequenced in a study of blood T cell repertoires in COVID-19. Method: immunoSEQ multiplex PCR; TCRdb's copy keeps in-frame clones and lacks some. This table has roughly 60,000 clones, roughly 87% appearing once. Sequencing was carried out using peripheral blood. These receptors were obtained from a man aged 35 to 55 with COVID-19, enrolled during active disease.

The gene calls are TRBV28 and TRBJ1-2, with 12 bases that match TRBD1. Germline CDR1 is MDHEN and CDR2 is SYDVKM. The J segment lost 7 bases and the V segment lost 5 bases, leaving 8 bases of the junction unmatched. This CDR3 spans 15 amino acids. For the CDR3, the DNA is TGTGCCAGCAGTCTATCCGGGACAGGGGGCTCTGGCTACACCTTC. Amino acid sequence: CASSLSGTGGSGYTF.

In this sample, this clone turned up once. The gene calls are TRBV9 and TRBJ1-1; perhaps TRBD1 as D (6 bases). Germline CDR1 is SGDLS and CDR2 is YYNGEE. Trimming removed 4 bases at V and 8 bases at J, with 15 bases between. The CDR3 spans 13 residues. In DNA, the CDR3 is TGTGCCAGCAGCCCTAGTAGTGACAGGGAAGCTTTCTTT. Translated: CASSPSSDREAFF.